This T cell receptor beta chain stems from a study of PD-L1 blockade in urothelial cancer. About the study: At 3 weeks after treatment start (second dose) and again at 6 weeks, blood was analyzed.

Trimming took 2 bases from V and 0 from J, leaving 10 bases between them. The CDR3 runs 16 residues. Germline CDR1 KGHSH, CDR2 LQKENI. Some clones are missing from TCRdb's copy, which holds only in-frame ones; the method was immunoSEQ multiplex PCR. This sample has approximately 79,000 clones; about 85% occur once, and the top ten carry roughly 6.1%. The rearrangement uses TRBV18 and TRBJ1-4; D gene uncertain. The sample was PBMCs, taken around atezolizumab (anti-PD-L1) treatment. This TCR derives from a woman in her sixties or seventies with urothelial cancer. CDR3 residues: CASSPNTAATNEKLFF. In DNA form, the CDR3 reads TGTGCCAGCTCACCAAACACAGCGGCAACTAATGAAAAACTGTTTTTT.